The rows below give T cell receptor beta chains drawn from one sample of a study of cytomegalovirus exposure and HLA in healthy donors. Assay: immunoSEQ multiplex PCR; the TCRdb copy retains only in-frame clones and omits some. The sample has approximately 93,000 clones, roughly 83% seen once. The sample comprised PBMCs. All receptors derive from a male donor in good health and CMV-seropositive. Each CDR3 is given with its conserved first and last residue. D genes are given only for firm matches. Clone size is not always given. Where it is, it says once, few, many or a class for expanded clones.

TGTGCCAGCAGCCACCTCAGCCCTCCCGGGACTAGGAGGTTC | CASSHLSPPGTRRF | TRBD2 | TRBJ2-4 | many | TRBV4-2
TGCGCCAGCAGATCGGGACTAGCGGGGGGATTTTCTAGCACAGATACGCAGTATTTT | CASRSGLAGGFSSTDTQYF | TRBD2 | TRBJ2-3 | NA | TRBV5-1
TGTGCCACCAGCACGAACAGGGAAAACTATGGCTACACCTTC | CATSTNRENYGYTF | NA | TRBJ1-2 | NA | TRBV15
TGTGCCAGCAGCTCAGGGGGCCCCAGCCTCACCCCCAATGAAAAACTGTTTTTT | CASSSGGPSLTPNEKLFF | TRBD1 | TRBJ1-4 | NA | TRBV5-6
TGTGCCAGCAGCGTGACAGGGGACTATGGCTACACCTTC | CASSVTGDYGYTF | TRBD1 | TRBJ1-2 | few | TRBV5-4
TGTGCCAGCAGCTTACAGGGGTTCTATTCACCCCTCCACTTT | CASSLQGFYSPLHF | NA | TRBJ1-6 | NA | TRBV7-2
TGCGCCAGCAGCCAGGGATTGGGGGAAAAACTGTTTTTT | CASSQGLGEKLFF | NA | TRBJ1-4 | NA | TRBV5-1
TGTGCCTGGAGTACCGGCTTTGCAGGGGGCCAAAATGAAGCTTTCTTT | CAWSTGFAGGQNEAFF | TRBD1 | TRBJ1-1 | NA | TRBV30
TGTGCCAGCAGCTTCCAGACATTCAACACTGAAGCTTTCTTT | CASSFQTFNTEAFF | NA | TRBJ1-1 | NA | TRBV7-2
TGTGCCAGCAGCGCAACAGGATTTCTGAACACTGAAGCTTTCTTT | CASSATGFLNTEAFF | NA | TRBJ1-1 | once | TRBV11-2
TGTGCCAGCAAGCGACGTACCTACGAGCAGTACTTC | CASKRRTYEQYF | NA | TRBJ2-7 | once | TRBV28
TGTGCCAGCAGCGAGACAGGGGGCGATAATGAAAAACTGTTTTTT | CASSETGGDNEKLFF | TRBD1 | TRBJ1-4 | NA | TRBV13
TGCAGCGTTGCCCCAAACAGGGGTTCACCCCTCCACTTT | CSVAPNRGSPLHF | TRBD1 | TRBJ1-6 | NA | TRBV29-1
TGTGCCAGCAGCCCAGCGGGACAGGGGCACGTTGAGCAGTTCTTC | CASSPAGQGHVEQFF | TRBD1 | TRBJ2-1 | NA | TRBV5-6
TGTGCCTGGAGTGTACAGTTTCCTAACTATGGCTACACCTTC | CAWSVQFPNYGYTF | NA | TRBJ1-2 | NA | TRBV30
TGTGCCAGCAGCTTAGCTAGGGCAGGGGGCGTCTTTGGTGAGCAGTTCTTC | CASSLARAGGVFGEQFF | TRBD1 | TRBJ2-1 | NA | TRBV7-8
TGTGCCAGCAGCGGCCGGACAGGGGGCAGAGGGACTGAAGCTTTCTTT | CASSGRTGGRGTEAFF | TRBD1 | TRBJ1-1 | NA | TRBV5-4
TGTGCCAGCAGTTACCCTAGGAGGCCCAACATTCAGTACTTC | CASSYPRRPNIQYF | NA | TRBJ2-4 | once | TRBV6-6
TGTGCCAGCAGGGGCTTAGGGGGCAAAAACATTCAGTACTTC | CASRGLGGKNIQYF | NA | TRBJ2-4 | NA | TRBV2
TGTGCCAGCAGTAATACAGGAGCAGGAAACACCATATATTTT | CASSNTGAGNTIYF | NA | TRBJ1-3 | NA | TRBV5-8
TGTGCCAGCAGCCGGACAGGGCCCACTGAAGCTTTCTTT | CASSRTGPTEAFF | TRBD1 | TRBJ1-1 | NA | TRBV7-9
TGTGCCAGCAGCCAAGGACAGGGGAAGGCTAATGAAAAACTGTTTTTT | CASSQGQGKANEKLFF | TRBD1 | TRBJ1-4 | NA | TRBV7-9